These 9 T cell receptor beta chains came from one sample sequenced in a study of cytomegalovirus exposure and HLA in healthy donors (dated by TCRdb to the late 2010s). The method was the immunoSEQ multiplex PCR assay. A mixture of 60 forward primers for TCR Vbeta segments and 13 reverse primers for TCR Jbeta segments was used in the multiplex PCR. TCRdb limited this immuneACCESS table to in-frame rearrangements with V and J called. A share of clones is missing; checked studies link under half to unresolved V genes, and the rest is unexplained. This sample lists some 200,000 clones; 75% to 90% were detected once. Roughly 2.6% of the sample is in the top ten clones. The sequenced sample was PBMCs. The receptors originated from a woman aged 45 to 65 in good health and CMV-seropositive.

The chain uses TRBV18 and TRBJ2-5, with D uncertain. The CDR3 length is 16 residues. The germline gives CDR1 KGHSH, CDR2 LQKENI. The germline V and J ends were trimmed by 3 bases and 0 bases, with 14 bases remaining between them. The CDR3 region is CASSPQTYTNQETQYF. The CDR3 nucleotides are TGTGCCAGCTCACCCCAAACATACACAAACCAAGAGACCCAGTACTTC.

Written as DNA, the CDR3 is TGTGCCAGCAGCTTAGGGACTAGCCATGCCGGGGAGCTGTTTTTT. Amino acid sequence: CASSLGTSHAGELFF. V usage is TRBV7-9 and J usage is TRBJ2-2; 8 nucleotides line up with TRBD2. Germline values: CDR1 SEHNR, CDR2 FQNEAQ (reference sequence). The CDR3 is made up of 15 amino acids. J lost 6 bases, V lost 1 base, and 4 bases had no gene match. The whole variable domain, remainder taken from reference TRBV7-9 and TRBJ2-2, is DTGVSQNPRHKITKRGQNVTFRCDPISEHNRLYWYRQTLGQGPEFLTYFQNEAQLEKSRLLSDRFSAERPKGSFSTLEIQRTEQGDSAMYLCASSLGTSHAGELFFGEGSRLTVL.

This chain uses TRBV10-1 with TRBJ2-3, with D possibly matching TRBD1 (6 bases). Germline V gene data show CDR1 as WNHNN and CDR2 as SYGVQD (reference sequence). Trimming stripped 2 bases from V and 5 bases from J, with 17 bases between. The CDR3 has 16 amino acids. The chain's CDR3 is CASSEDPGTRRDTQYF. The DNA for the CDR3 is TGCGCCAGCAGTGAGGACCCCGGGACACGCAGAGATACGCAGTATTTT.

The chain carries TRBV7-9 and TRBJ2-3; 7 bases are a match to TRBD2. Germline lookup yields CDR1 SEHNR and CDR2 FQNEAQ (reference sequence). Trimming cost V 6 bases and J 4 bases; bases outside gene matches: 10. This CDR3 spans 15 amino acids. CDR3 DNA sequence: TGTGCCAGCAGGGGCCCGTGGGGGGGTGCAGATACGCAGTATTTT. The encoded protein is CASRGPWGGADTQYF.

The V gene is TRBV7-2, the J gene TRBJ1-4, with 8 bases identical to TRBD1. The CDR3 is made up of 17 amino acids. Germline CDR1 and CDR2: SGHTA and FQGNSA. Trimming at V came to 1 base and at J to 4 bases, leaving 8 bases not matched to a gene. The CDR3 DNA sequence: TGTGCCAGCAGCTTAGTTCGGCAGGGGGCAAATAATGAAAAACTGTTTTTT. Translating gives CASSLVRQGANNEKLFF.

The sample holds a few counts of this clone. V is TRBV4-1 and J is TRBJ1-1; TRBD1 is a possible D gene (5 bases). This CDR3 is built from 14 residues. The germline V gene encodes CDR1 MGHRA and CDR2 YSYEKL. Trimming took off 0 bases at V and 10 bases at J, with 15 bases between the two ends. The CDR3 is CASSQDREDGRAFF. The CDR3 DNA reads TGCGCCAGCAGCCAAGACAGGGAGGATGGGAGAGCTTTCTTT.

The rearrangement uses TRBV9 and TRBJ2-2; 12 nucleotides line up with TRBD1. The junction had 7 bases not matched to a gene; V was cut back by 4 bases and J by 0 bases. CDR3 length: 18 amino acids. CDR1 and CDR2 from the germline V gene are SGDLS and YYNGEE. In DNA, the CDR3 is TGTGCCAGCAGCTTACCGGGACAGGGGGCGCCGAACACCGGGGAGCTGTTTTTT. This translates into CASSLPGQGAPNTGELFF.

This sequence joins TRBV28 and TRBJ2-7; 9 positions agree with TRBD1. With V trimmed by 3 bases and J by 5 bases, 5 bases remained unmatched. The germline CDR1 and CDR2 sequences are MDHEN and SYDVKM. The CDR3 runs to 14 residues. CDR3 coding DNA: TGTGCCAGCAGTTTGTCACAGGGGGCCCACGAGCAGTACTTC. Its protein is CASSLSQGAHEQYF.

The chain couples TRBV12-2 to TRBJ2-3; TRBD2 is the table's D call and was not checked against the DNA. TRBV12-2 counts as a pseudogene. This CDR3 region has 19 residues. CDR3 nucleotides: TGTGCAAGTCGCTTAGGGACCCTGAGTTTTAGCGGGTTCACAGATACGCAGTATTTT. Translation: CASRLGTLSFSGFTDTQYF.